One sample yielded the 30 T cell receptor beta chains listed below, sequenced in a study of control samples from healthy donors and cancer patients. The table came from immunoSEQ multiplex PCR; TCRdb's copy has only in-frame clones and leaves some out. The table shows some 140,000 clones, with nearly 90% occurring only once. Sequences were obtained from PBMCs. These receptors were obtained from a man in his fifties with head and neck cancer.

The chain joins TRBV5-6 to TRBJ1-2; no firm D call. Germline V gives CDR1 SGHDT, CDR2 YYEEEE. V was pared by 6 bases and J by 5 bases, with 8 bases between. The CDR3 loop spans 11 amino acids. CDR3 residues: CASKREYGYTF. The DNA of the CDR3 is TGTGCCAGCAAGCGAGAGTATGGCTACACCTTC.

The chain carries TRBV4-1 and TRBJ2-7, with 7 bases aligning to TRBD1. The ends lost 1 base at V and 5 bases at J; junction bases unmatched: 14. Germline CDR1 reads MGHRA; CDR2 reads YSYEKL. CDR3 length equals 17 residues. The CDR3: CASSQGLAGTVEHEQYF. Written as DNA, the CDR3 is TGCGCCAGCAGCCAAGGCCTCGCCGGGACAGTGGAACACGAGCAGTACTTC.

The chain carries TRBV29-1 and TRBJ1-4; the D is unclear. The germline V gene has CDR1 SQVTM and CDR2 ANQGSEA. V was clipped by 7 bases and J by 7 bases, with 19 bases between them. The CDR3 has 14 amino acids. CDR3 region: CSAKVGSGSEKLFF. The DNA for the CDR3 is TGCAGCGCCAAAGTTGGGTCCGGGAGTGAAAAACTGTTTTTT.

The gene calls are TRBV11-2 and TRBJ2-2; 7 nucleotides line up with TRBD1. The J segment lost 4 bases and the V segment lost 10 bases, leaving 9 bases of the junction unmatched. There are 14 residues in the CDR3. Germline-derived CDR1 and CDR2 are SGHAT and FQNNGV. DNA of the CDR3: TGTGCCACCGCAACAGGGGCGGGCACCGGGGAGCTGTTTTTT. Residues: CATATGAGTGELFF.

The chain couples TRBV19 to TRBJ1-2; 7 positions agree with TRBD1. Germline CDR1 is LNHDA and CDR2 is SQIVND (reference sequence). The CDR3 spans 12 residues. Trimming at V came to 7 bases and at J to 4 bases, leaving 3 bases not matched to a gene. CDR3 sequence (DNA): TGTGCCAGTACCGGGGACAGCTATGGCTACACCTTC. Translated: CASTGDSYGYTF.

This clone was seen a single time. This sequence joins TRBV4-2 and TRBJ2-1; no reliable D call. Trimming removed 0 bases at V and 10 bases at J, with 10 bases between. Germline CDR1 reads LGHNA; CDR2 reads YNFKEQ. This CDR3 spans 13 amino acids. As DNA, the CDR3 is TGTGCCAGCAGCCAAGATCTTGGCTACGAGCAGTTCTTC. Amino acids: CASSQDLGYEQFF.

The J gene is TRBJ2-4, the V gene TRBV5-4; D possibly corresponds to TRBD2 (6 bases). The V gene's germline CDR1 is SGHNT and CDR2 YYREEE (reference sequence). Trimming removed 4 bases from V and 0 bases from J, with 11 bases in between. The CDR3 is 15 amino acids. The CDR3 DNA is TGTGCCAGCAGCCCTGAGGGACTAGCCAAAAACATTCAGTACTTC. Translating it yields CASSPEGLAKNIQYF.

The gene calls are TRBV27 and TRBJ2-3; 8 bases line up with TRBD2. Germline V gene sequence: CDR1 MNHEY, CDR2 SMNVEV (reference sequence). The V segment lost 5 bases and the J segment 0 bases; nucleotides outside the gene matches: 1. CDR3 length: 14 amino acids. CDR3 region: CASSQRESTDTQYF. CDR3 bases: TGTGCCAGCAGTCAGCGGGAGAGCACAGATACGCAGTATTTT.

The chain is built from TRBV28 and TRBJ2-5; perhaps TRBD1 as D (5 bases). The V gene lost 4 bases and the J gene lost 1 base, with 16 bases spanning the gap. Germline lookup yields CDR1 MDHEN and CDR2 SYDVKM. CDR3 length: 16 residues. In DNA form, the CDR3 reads TGTGCCAGCAGTTCGGCCGATCTAGACAGCCAAGAGACCCAGTACTTC. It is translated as CASSSADLDSQETQYF.

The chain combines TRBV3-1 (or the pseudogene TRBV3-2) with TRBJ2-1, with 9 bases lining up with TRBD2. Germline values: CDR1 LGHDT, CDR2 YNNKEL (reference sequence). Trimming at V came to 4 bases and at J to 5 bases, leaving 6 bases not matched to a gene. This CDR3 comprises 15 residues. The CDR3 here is CASSRTSASHNEQFF. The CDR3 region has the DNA TGTGCCAGCAGCCGGACTAGCGCGTCGCACAATGAGCAGTTCTTC.

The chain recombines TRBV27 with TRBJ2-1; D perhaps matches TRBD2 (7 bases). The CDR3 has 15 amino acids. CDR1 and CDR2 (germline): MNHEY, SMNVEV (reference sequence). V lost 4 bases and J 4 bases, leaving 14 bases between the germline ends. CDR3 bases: TGTGCCAGCAGTTATAGGGGGGGAGGGTACAATGAGCAGTTCTTC. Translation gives CASSYRGGGYNEQFF.

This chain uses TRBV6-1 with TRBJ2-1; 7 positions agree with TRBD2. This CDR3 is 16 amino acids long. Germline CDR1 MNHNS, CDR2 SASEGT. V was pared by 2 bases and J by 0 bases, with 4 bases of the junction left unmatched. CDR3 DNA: TGTGCCAGCAGTGAACTGGGCGGGGGCTCCTACAATGAGCAGTTCTTC. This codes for CASSELGGGSYNEQFF.

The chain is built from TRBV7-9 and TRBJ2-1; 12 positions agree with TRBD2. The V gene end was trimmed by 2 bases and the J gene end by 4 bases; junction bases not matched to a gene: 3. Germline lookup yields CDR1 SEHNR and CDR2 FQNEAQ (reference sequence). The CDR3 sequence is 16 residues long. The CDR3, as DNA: TGTGCCAGCAGCTTATCGACTAGCGGGGGATACAATGAGCAGTTCTTC. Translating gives CASSLSTSGGYNEQFF.

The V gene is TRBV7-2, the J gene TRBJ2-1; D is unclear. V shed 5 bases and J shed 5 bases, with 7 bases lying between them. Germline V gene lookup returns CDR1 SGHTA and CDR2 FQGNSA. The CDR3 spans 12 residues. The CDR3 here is CASSRRNNEQFF. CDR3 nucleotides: TGTGCCAGCAGCCGTCGAAACAATGAGCAGTTCTTC.

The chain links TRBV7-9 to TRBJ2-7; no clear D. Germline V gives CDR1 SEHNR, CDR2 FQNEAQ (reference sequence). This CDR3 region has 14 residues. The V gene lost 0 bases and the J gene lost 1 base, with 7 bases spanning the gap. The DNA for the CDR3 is TGTGCCAGCAGCTTAGCCGCCGAATCCTACGAGCAGTACTTC. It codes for CASSLAAESYEQYF.

In DNA form, the CDR3 reads TGTGCCAGCAGCCCCCAAGCTAGGGGGGGGGAGACCCAGTACTTC. This translates into CASSPQARGGETQYF. V usage is TRBV9 and J usage is TRBJ2-5, with D possibly being TRBD2 (7 bases). Germline V CDR1 and CDR2: SGDLS, YYNGEE. Trimming removed 4 bases from V and 5 bases from J, with 18 bases in between. The CDR3 has 15 residues. The variable domain in full, completed from reference TRBV9 and TRBJ2-5, reads DSGVTQTPKHLITATGQRVTLRCSPRSGDLSVYWYQQSLDQGLQFLIQYYNGEERAKGNILERFSAQQFPDLHSELNLSSLELGDSALYFCASSPQARGGETQYFGPGTRLLVL.

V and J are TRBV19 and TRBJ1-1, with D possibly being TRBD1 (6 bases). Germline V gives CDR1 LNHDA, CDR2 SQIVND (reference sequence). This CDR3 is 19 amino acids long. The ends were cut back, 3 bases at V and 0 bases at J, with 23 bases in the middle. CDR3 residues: CASSISLWSNTGLNTEAFF. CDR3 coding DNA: TGTGCCAGTAGTATCTCGTTGTGGTCTAACACAGGGCTGAACACTGAAGCTTTCTTT.

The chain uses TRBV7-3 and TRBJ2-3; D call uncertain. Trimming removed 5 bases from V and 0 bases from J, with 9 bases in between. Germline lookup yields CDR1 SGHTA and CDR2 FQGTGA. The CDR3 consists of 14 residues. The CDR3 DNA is TGTGCCAGCAGCAAAGGGATGAGCACAGATACGCAGTATTTT. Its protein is CASSKGMSTDTQYF.

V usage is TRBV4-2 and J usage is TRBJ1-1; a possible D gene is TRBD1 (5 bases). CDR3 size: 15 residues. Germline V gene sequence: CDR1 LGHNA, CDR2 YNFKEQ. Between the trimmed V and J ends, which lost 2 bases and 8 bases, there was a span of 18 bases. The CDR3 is CASSQSPGRWGEAFF. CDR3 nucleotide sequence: TGTGCCAGCAGCCAATCCCCGGGACGCTGGGGGGAAGCTTTCTTT.

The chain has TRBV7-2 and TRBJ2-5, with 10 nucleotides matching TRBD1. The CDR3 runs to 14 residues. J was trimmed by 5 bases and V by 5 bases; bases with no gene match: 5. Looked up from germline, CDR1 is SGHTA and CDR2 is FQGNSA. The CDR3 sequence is CASSLRDRGETQYF. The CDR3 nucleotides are TGTGCCAGCAGCCTAAGGGACAGGGGCGAGACCCAGTACTTC.

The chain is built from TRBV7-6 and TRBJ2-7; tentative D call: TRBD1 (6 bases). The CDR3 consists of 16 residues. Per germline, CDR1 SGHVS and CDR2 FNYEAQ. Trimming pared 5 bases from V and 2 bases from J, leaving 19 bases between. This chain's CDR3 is CASSPNPTGSTYEQYF. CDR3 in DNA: TGTGCCAGCAGCCCGAACCCGACAGGCTCGACCTACGAGCAGTACTTC.

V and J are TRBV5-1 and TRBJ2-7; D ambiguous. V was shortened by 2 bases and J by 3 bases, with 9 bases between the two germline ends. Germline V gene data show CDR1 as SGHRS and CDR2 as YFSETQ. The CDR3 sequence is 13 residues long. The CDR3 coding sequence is TGCGCCAGCAGCTTCGGAGACGACTACGAGCAGTACTTC. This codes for CASSFGDDYEQYF.

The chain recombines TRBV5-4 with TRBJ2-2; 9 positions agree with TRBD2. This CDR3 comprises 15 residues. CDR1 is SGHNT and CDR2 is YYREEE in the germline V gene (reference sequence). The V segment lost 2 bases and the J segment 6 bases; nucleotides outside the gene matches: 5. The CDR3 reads CASSFISGSPGELFF. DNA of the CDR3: TGTGCCAGCAGCTTCATTAGCGGGAGCCCCGGGGAGCTGTTTTTT. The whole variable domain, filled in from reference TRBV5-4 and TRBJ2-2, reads ETGVTQSPTHLIKTRGQQVTLRCSSQSGHNTVSWYQQALGQGPQFIFQYYREEENGRGNFPPRFSGLQFPNYSSELNVNALELDDSALYLCASSFISGSPGELFFGEGSRLTVL.

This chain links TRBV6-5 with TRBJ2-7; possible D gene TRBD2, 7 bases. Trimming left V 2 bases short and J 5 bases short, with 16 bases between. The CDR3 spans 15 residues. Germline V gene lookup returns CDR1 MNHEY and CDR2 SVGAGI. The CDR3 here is CASSYGMEGGNEQYF. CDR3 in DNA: TGTGCCAGCAGTTACGGTATGGAGGGGGGGAACGAGCAGTACTTC.

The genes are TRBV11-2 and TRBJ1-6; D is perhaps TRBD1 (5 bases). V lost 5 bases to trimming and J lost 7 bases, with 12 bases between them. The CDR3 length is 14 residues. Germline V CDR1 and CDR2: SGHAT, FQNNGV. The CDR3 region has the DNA TGTGCCAGCAGCGCTGACAGTTGGAATTCACCCCTCCACTTT. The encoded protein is CASSADSWNSPLHF.

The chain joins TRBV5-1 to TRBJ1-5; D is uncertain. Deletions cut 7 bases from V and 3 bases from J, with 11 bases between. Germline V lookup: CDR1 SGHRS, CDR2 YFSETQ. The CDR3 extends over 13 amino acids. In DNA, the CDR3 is TGCGCCAGCCGGTTTGAGGACAATCAGCCCCAGCATTTT. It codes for CASRFEDNQPQHF.

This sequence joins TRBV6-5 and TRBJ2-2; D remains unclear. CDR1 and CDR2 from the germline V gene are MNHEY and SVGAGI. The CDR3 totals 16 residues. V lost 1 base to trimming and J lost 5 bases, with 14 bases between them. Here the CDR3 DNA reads TGTGCCAGCAGTTACTTCCCCCCAACCGGTACCGGGGAGCTGTTTTTT. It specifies CASSYFPPTGTGELFF.

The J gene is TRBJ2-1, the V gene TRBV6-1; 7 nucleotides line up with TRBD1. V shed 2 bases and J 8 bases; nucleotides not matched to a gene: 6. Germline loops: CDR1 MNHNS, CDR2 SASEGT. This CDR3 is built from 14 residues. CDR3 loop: CASSETGTVYEQFF. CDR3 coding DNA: TGTGCCAGCAGTGAAACCGGGACAGTCTATGAGCAGTTCTTC.

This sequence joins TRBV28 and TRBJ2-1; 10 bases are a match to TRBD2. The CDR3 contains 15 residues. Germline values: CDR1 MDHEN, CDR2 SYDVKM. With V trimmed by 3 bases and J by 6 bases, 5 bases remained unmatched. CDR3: CASSLATSGFNEQFF. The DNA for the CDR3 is TGTGCCAGCAGTTTGGCGACTAGCGGGTTCAATGAGCAGTTCTTC.

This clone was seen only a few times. CDR3 sequence: CASSIPPGRAFF. The DNA of the CDR3 is TGTGCCAGTAGTATCCCTCCAGGGAGAGCTTTCTTT. The chain links TRBV19 to TRBJ1-1; D may be TRBD1 (5 bases). Trimming took 3 bases from V and 10 from J, leaving 12 bases between them. Germline values: CDR1 LNHDA, CDR2 SQIVND (reference sequence). This CDR3 has 12 residues.